This T cell receptor beta chain was retrieved from a study of T cells after yellow fever vaccination. Whole-study results and caveats: CD4 and CD8 compartments shared a small share of clonotypes, likely from convergent recombination.

With regard to this clonotype: Antigen unknown.

J gave up 0 bases and V 6 bases, and 1 base lay outside the gene matches. CDR1 LNHDA and CDR2 SQIVND come from the germline V gene (reference sequence). The CDR3 loop spans 13 amino acids. One entry per CDR3 protein results from TCRdb running MiXCR on the 5' RACE reads. The sample holds 100,000 to 150,000 distinct CDR3 sequences, 7.4% seen once. The specimen was CD4+ T cells sorted from PBMCs, collected around 10 days after the first yellow fever vaccination. This receptor was taken from a man aged 18-30 years who received the YFV17D yellow fever vaccine. The genes are TRBV19 and TRBJ1-1; TRBD1 matches 7 bases. In DNA, the CDR3 is TGTGCCAGTAGCGGACAGGTGAACACTGAAGCTTTCTTT. It specifies CASSGQVNTEAFF.